Detailed here is one T cell receptor beta chain. The data were obtained in a study of monozygotic twins with inflammatory bowel disease. CDR1 and CDR2 from the germline V gene are GTSNPN and SVGIG (reference sequence). The CDR3 covers 13 residues. With the 5' RACE reads reprocessed, TCRdb shows one record per CDR3 protein and no DNA. The specimen's table records about 300,000 distinct CDR3 sequences. This receptor was taken from a human donor with ulcerative colitis or Crohn's disease, or a healthy co-twin of an affected twin (not recorded which). Input material: blood. J is TRBJ2-7 and V is TRBV30; the D gene TCRdb calls, TRBD1, cannot be checked with no DNA. The CDR3 protein is CAFDRGVSYEQYF.